This T cell receptor (beta chain) was recovered during a study of cytomegalovirus exposure and HLA in healthy donors (dated by TCRdb to the late 2010s). With respect to the entire study: In an earlier analysis of several hundred of the donors, 250 to 350 Gb of sequence data and 117 million unique TCR beta sequences from 180 million or so T cells were reported. In a later analysis, previously published TCR beta repertoires from 550 to 700 donors were re-analyzed and high-resolution HLA genotyping was added so that TCR occurrence patterns could be studied. Typing coverage differed by locus: A, B, C, DRB1 and DQB1 were typed in roughly 629-630 donors, DQA1 in 500 to 550, DPA1 in some 600, and DPB1 in just under 480. An earlier analysis of several hundred of the donors used high-throughput TCR beta sequencing to judge whether each TCR beta V gene segment behaved as functional or pseudogenic. Class I and class II HLA loci were covered by the typing at four-digit resolution. Of the roughly 420 genotyped donors, approximately 81% were placed in the genetic ancestry cluster associated with self-reported Caucasian donors. An early release that covered some 640 HLA-typed donors contained about 290 gigabases of sequencing data and approximately 85 million unique TCR sequences. Rather than drawing on any new phenotypic data, the later analysis identified candidate immune exposures from TCR beta sequences and the way those sequences occurred across donors. Among about 400 genotyped donors of the cohort, an average of approximately 240,000 unique TCR beta nucleotide sequences was sequenced per donor, of which about 18% were non-productive. The study aimed to test whether signatures of past pathogen exposure could be identified by cataloging public T cell receptors. Every repertoire in the discovery cohort had been generated on one and the same sequencing platform. To predict cytomegalovirus infection status, the study brought together high-throughput TCR immunosequencing, statistical association of individual TCRs with disease status, and machine learning. Donor age, sex, ethnicity and CMV serostatus were compiled together with the repertoire data. Using immunosequencing, the study profiled T cell repertoires from fewer than 700 subjects and related those repertoires to cytomegalovirus serostatus. In addition to the first cohort of 666 subjects, a separate validation cohort of about 120 different subjects was used. Four or five DR-DQ haplotypes were treated as single units for association and clustering because of strong linkage in the cohort. A later genetic analysis used genome-wide SNP genotypes for about 60% of the roughly 700 donors, treating that subset as a discovery cohort.

Trimming takes 4 bases from V and 0 bases from J, and the germline ends sit 19 bases apart. In the germline V gene, CDR1 corresponds to KGHSH and CDR2 to LQKENI. The CDR3 sequence holds 17 residues, the cysteine and phenylalanine included. The only DNA kept is the CDR3, 51 bases in frame from the first base. The cohort comprised fewer than 750 healthy bone marrow donors. Cohort members were all nominally healthy when sampled, although unrecorded immune exposures were likely present. CMV serostatus was recorded as positive for around 300 and negative for 352 of the 666 cohort members, whereas no CMV serostatus was recorded for the donor in question. Each donor provided a peripheral blood sample, and peripheral blood mononuclear cells were used for TCR beta sequencing. The Qiagen DNeasy Blood Extraction Kit was used to extract genomic DNA from the blood cell samples. Broader findings and caveats from the paper: In vitro tests confirmed that three of the cytomegalovirus-associated TCR beta chains recognize cytomegalovirus antigens. For the cohort, immune exposure information was limited to CMV serostatus. Some IMGT-functional V segments, including TRBV6-2 and TRBV6-3, could not be told apart with the 87-base-pair reads, so those segments were excluded. A further reported finding was that TCR beta sequences accurately predicted the HLA-A and HLA-B alleles for most subjects in the first cohort. Because some donors lacked HLA typing at each locus, the association tests relied only on the typed subset. Linkage disequilibrium might explain the correlated functional status among segregating V segments, but an unknown experimental factor could not be ruled out. In a later analysis, around 17,000 TCR beta sequences were associated with specific HLA alleles at a false discovery rate of 0.05. Roughly uniform sequencing depth across donors was assumed in presence/absence analyses, although this assumption may not hold. A later genetic analysis reported fewer N-insertions in productive TCRs among donors in an Asian-associated ancestry cluster than the roughly 700-donor mean. According to a later analysis, most CMV-associated TCR beta chains appeared to be HLA-restricted, and the HLA associations seemed to be driven largely by CMV exposure. The earlier analysis of almost 600 of the donors excluded about 16 rarely observed V segments, including chromosome 9 orphons, because counts were too low. In both the original and validation cohorts, the classifier was reported to diagnose cytomegalovirus status with high specificity and sensitivity. While some public TCRs were present in many individuals, most TCR sequences turned up only very rarely across donors. According to a later analysis, parvovirus B19, influenza, CMV and Epstein-Barr virus appeared linked to several top co-occurrence clusters. In a later analysis, HLA-associated TCR beta chains showed more clonal expansion and lower generation probabilities than non-associated chains that were equally common. Broadly in line with IMGT annotations, most TCR beta V segments showed up in productive rearrangements about 87% or about 30% of the time in an earlier analysis of about 500 of the donors. The authors suggested that the approach could potentially be extended to other disease states and immunological phenotypes. A later genetic analysis associated a missense DCLRE1C variant with V-gene and J-gene trimming of TCR beta chains, and an independent cohort replicated the association. According to a later analysis, TCR association rates differed among HLA loci, with DRB1 alleles showing the most associated TCRs and HLA-C alleles showing the fewest. A group of highly shared sequence variants was considered likely to be a technical artifact of the sequencing pipeline. In this cohort, only TCR beta chains were sequenced, and detectable features were limited by the absence of alpha or paired-chain data. A total of 150 or so TCR beta chains were listed by the study as associated with cytomegalovirus. When HLA alleles, especially DR and DQ, strongly co-occurred, TCR associations were difficult to assign to individual alleles.

The method behind the library was the immunoSEQ multiplex PCR assay. The multiplex PCR relied on a mix of 60 forward primers for TCR Vbeta segments and 13 reverse primers for TCR Jbeta segments. A multiplex PCR assay on genomic DNA amplified the CDR3 region of rearranged TCR beta genes. The amplified TCR beta libraries were sequenced on the Illumina HiSeq System as 87-base-pair reads. For the original study's pipeline: In a later analysis, some 80 million unique TCR beta chains were counted across the 690 or so repertoires, and roughly 10 million of these chains were shared by at least two donors. Raw reads were error-corrected and collapsed into unique sequences with a nearest-neighbor algorithm that merged closely related sequences to remove PCR and sequencing errors. Alignment of CDR3 sequences to IMGT reference sequences was used to assign V, D and J gene segments. For a sequence to be retained, at least a six-nucleotide match to both a V gene segment and a J gene segment was required. Rearrangements were classified as productive when the CDR3 lacked stop codons and remained in frame with V and J, and all other rearrangements were classified as non-productive. Following IMGT convention, CDR3 was defined as the stretch from the second conserved V-encoded cysteine to the conserved J-encoded phenylalanine. The earlier analysis of 500 to 750 of the donors excluded any sequence lacking an unambiguous match to a single V gene segment. An earlier analysis of approximately 590 of the donors called V segments functional above 56.7% productive rearrangements and segregating when the between-donor standard deviation exceeded 5%. A statistical classification framework was built for diagnosing cytomegalovirus status from the catalog of TCR beta chain sequences. In a later analysis, TCR nucleotide sequences were compared against IMGT/GENE-DB human TR gene sequences so that V and J genes could be assigned. A later analysis assigned CDR3 sequences and most-parsimonious VDJ recombination scenarios with the TCRdist pipeline. A later analysis defined each TCR beta chain by its CDR3 amino acid sequence plus V-gene family, and excluded reads lacking a unique V-gene family. To address suspected cross-contamination and a sequencing artifact, a later analysis removed 450 to 700 highly shared, low-generation-probability nucleotide sequences. In a later analysis, a clonal expansion index for each public chain was calculated from normalized within-repertoire ranks of inferred template counts. In a later analysis, generation probabilities were computed with a VDJ recombination model fitted to out-of-frame rearrangements, and the resulting probabilities were checked against IGoR. In a later analysis, hypergeometric tests were used to score TCR-TCR, TCR-HLA and TCR-CMV co-occurrence, with a repertoire-size bias correction applied to TCR pairs. A later analysis estimated false discovery rates by permuting HLA or CMV assignments 20 times. In a later analysis, co-occurring TCRs were grouped using DBSCAN, and TCRdist sequence similarity was added for clustering within HLA-allele-positive subsets. For co-occurrence clustering, repertoires with fewer than 30,000 or more than 120,000 public chains were excluded, along with about five repertoires with anomalous nucleotide sharing. This immuneACCESS table, as held by TCRdb, lists in-frame sequences with V and J called but not all clones. Of the missing ones, under half trace to an unresolved V gene in checked studies; the others have no known cause. For V, J and clone size, that table is used; D and trimming come from the DNA. Across this sample there are 73,000 or so clones, with about 81% seen only once. The biggest ten clones account for roughly 6.8% of the sample.

About this clone: The specificity of this receptor is unknown. No clone much larger than this one lies a single base away; base qualities are absent.

The TCR originated in a human donor in good health. The sequence links TRBV18 to TRBJ2-7, and the D gene may be TRBD1, 5 bases matching. Sequenced: PBMCs. The CDR3 corresponds to CASSLRERQRRSYEQYF. The DNA is TGTGCCAGCTCACTTCGCGAGAGACAGCGCCGCTCCTACGAGCAGTACTTC.